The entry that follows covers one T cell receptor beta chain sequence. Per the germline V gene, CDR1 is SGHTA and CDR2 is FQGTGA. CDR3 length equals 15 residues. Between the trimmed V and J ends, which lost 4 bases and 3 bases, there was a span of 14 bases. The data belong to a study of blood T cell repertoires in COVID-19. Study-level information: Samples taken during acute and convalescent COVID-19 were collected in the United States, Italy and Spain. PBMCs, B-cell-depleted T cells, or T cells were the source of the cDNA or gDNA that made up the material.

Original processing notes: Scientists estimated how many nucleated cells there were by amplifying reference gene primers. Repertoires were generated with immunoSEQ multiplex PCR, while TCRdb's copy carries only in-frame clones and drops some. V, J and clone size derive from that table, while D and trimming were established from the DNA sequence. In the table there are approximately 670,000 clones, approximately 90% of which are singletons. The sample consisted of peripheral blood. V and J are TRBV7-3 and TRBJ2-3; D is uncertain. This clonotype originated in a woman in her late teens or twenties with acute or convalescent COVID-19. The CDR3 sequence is CASSSVALSTDTQYF. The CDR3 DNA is TGTGCCAGCAGCTCCGTTGCGCTTAGTACAGATACGCAGTATTTT.